This TCR beta chain was obtained from a study of shared clonotypes between healthy human individuals. Across the whole study: Researchers assigned three CD4 naive, three CD4 memory, two CD8 naive and one CD8 memory plate to each donor.

The study's findings and limits: The study generally estimated greater richness for naive than memory subsets.

Sequencing was at deep level. Using immunoSEQ multiplex PCR, the repertoire was profiled, and TCRdb retains in-frame clones only, with some absent. The table lists around 1,000,000 clones, 60% to 80% of them singletons. Turning to this clone: What it recognizes is unknown.

The V and J ends lost 6 bases and 3 bases respectively, with 12 bases between them. The CDR3 length is 14 residues. Germline-derived CDR1 and CDR2 are MNHEY and SMNVEV (reference sequence). J is TRBJ2-1 and V is TRBV27; D remains ambiguous. The sample taken for sequencing was memory CD4+ T cells from PBMCs. Noted subset: CD45RA-negative fraction. This TCR was sampled from a man in his late teens or twenties in good health. Some clones in this sample may be carry-over from other donors' samples. In nucleotides, the CDR3 is TGTGCCAGCAGGCCGGGCTTCAACTACAATGAGCAGTTCTTC. Translating it yields CASRPGFNYNEQFF.